This note documents a single T cell receptor beta chain sequence. This record comes from a study of blood T cell repertoires in COVID-19. Study details: The samples span acute and convalescent COVID-19 from the United States, Italy and Spain.

In the study's own analysis: Using reference gene primer amplification, nucleated cell counts were estimated. Profiled with immunoSEQ multiplex PCR; TCRdb holds only in-frame clones, not every one. That table supplies the V and J calls and clone size; D and trimming were determined from the DNA. Here the sample spans some 73,000 clones, more than 60% being singletons. The germline V and J ends were trimmed by 10 bases and 2 bases, with 20 bases remaining between them. The CDR3 totals 16 residues. The germline V gene encodes CDR1 LNHDA and CDR2 SQIVND (reference sequence). The chain recombines TRBV19 with TRBJ2-2, with D perhaps matching TRBD2 (6 bases). Sequencing input: peripheral blood. The receptor's source is a man in his fifties or sixties with acute or convalescent COVID-19. CDR3 protein: CANRDSLNSNTGELFF. In DNA, the CDR3 is TGTGCCAATAGGGACTCCCTGAACAGCAACACCGGGGAGCTGTTTTTT.